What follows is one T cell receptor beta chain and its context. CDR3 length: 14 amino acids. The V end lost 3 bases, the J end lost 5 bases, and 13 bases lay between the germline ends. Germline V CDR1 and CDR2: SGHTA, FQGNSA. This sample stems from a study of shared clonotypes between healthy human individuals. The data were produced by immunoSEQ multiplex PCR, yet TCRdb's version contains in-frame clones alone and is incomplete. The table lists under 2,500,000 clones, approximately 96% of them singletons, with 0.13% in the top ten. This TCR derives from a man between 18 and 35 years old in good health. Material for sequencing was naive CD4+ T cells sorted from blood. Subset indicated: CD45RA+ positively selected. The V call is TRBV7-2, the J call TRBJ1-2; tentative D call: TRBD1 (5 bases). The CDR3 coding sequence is TGTGCCAGCAGCTTGGGGGGTCCTCTATATGGCTACACCTTC. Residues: CASSLGGPLYGYTF.